The 7 T cell receptor beta chains below come from one sample, sequenced in a study of CD8 T cells in Susac syndrome. The RNA input was roughly 0.45 to 1 ug, and it was reverse transcribed with random hexamers. TCRdb redid the calling of the immunoSEQ multiplex PCR reads with MiXCR, one entry per CDR3 protein. The repertoire holds about 120,000 distinct CDR3 sequences, approximately 90% seen once, with approximately 0.12% in the top ten. Sequenced sample: CD8+ T cells from PBMCs. The receptors here all came from a human donor in good health.

This sequence joins TRBV6-1 and TRBJ1-5, with unresolved D. The ends were cut back, 2 bases at V and 4 bases at J, with 21 bases in the middle. Germline lookup yields CDR1 MNHNS and CDR2 SASEGT. The CDR3 is made up of 18 amino acids. In DNA form, the CDR3 reads TGTGCCAGCAGTGAAATTGGGATACTCCGCTTTACTAATCAGCCCCAGCATTTT. It codes for CASSEIGILRFTNQPQHF.

The chain employs TRBV7-9 and TRBJ1-5; D is perhaps TRBD1 (6 bases). Looked up from germline, CDR1 is SEHNR and CDR2 is FQNEAQ (reference sequence). This CDR3 spans 14 amino acids. V was clipped by 6 bases and J by 3 bases, with 12 bases between them. In DNA, the CDR3 is TGTGCCAGCAGTCGTACAGGGCTCAATCAGCCCCAGCATTTT. Translated, it gives CASSRTGLNQPQHF.

This rearrangement joins TRBV7-2 to TRBJ2-1; no clear D. Germline V lookup: CDR1 SGHTA, CDR2 FQGNSA. Trimming removed 5 bases at V and 3 bases at J, with 5 bases between. This CDR3 comprises 12 residues. CDR3 residues: CASSPRYNEQFF. DNA of the CDR3: TGTGCCAGCAGCCCCCGCTACAATGAGCAGTTCTTC.

This clonotype was counted once. In nucleotides, the CDR3 is TGTGCCAGCAGCGCCCTACTAGGGAACAATGAGCAGTTCTTC. It yields the protein CASSALLGNNEQFF. The chain employs TRBV5-4 and TRBJ2-1; maybe TRBD2 (5 bases). The V end was cut by 4 bases, the J end by 5 bases, with 13 bases between. There are 14 residues in the CDR3. The germline gives CDR1 SGHNT, CDR2 YYREEE (reference sequence).

The chain carries TRBV12-3 or TRBV12-4 and TRBJ1-2; 7 nucleotides line up with TRBD1. J lost 6 bases, V lost 3 bases, and 4 bases had no gene match. The CDR3 has 13 amino acids. The CDR3 nucleotides are TGTGCCAGCAGTTTGGCAGGGGGTAATGGCTACACCTTC. Translated, it gives CASSLAGGNGYTF.

The rearrangement links TRBV5-1 to TRBJ1-1, with D maybe TRBD1 (6 bases). V lost 5 bases, J lost 10 bases, and 21 bases lay in between. The V gene's germline CDR1 is SGHRS and CDR2 YFSETQ. This CDR3 is built from 14 residues. As DNA, the CDR3 is TGCGCCAGCAGTCGGGAGGCCAGGGGCGAGGTAGCTTTCTTT. Translated: CASSREARGEVAFF.

The V and J genes are TRBV7-2 and TRBJ1-5; no reliable D call. The CDR3 has 15 amino acids. Trimming pared 2 bases from V and 8 bases from J, leaving 16 bases between. Germline CDR1 reads SGHTA; CDR2 reads FQGNSA. CDR3 in amino acids: CASSLREGGLEPQHF. The CDR3 bases are TGTGCCAGCAGCTTAAGGGAGGGAGGGTTGGAGCCCCAGCATTTT.